The 27 T cell receptor beta chains reported below all come from one sample, sequenced in a study of spatial heterogeneity in lung cancer. Regarding time point: sample taken at primary tumor resection. The authors sequenced whole RNA from tumor, nontumor lung or frozen PBMC without sorting. TCRdb reprocessed the 5' RACE reads via MiXCR and lists one record per CDR3 protein. The repertoire holds about 36,000 distinct CDR3 sequences, with 5.2% as singletons. The source material was PBMCs, sampled at surgery. Source of these receptors: a female donor with early-stage non-small cell lung cancer.

Ten or more counts support this clonotype. The gene calls are TRBV5-4 and TRBJ2-1; TRBD2 is a possible D gene (6 bases). V shed 4 bases and J shed 3 bases, with 23 bases lying between them. This CDR3 contains 18 residues. CDR1 SGHNT and CDR2 YYREEE come from the germline V gene (reference sequence). CDR3 DNA sequence: TGTGCCAGCAGCCTGGCTAGATTTGGCGGGACGAGCTACAATGAGCAGTTCTTC. Amino acids: CASSLARFGGTSYNEQFF.

This clonotype was seen more than once but under ten times. V usage is TRBV19 and J usage is TRBJ2-7, with D unresolved. Germline V gene data show CDR1 as LNHDA and CDR2 as SQIVND (reference sequence). Trimming removed 3 bases from V and 1 base from J, with 10 bases in between. The CDR3 has 14 residues. CDR3 DNA: TGTGCCAGTAGTATTGCACATAATTCCTACGAGCAGTACTTC. It specifies CASSIAHNSYEQYF.

The CDR3 region is CASSQEWRGMASPLHF. Written as DNA, the CDR3 is TGCGCCAGCAGCCAAGAATGGAGGGGGATGGCTTCACCCCTCCACTTT. The rearrangement uses TRBV4-3 and TRBJ1-6; D perhaps matches TRBD1 (6 bases). Per germline, CDR1 LGHNA and CDR2 YSLEER. This CDR3 region has 16 residues. V shed 0 bases and J shed 9 bases, with 15 bases lying between them.

Many counts were recorded for this clonotype. The V and J genes are TRBV29-1 and TRBJ2-5; TRBD2 matches at 11 bases. With V trimmed by 3 bases and J by 3 bases, 0 bases remained unmatched. CDR3 length: 13 amino acids. CDR1 is SQVTM and CDR2 is ANQGSEA in the germline V gene. DNA for the CDR3: TGCAGCGTTGAGACTAGCGGGAAAGAGACCCAGTACTTC. This codes for CSVETSGKETQYF.

A few counts support this clonotype. The gene calls are TRBV7-8 and TRBJ2-7, with TRBD1 identical over 7 bases. The CDR3 runs 15 residues. V shed 5 bases and J 0 bases; nucleotides not matched to a gene: 7. Per germline, CDR1 SGHVS and CDR2 FQNEAQ. In DNA form, the CDR3 reads TGTGCCAGCAGCGCATCCGGGACAGTCTCCTACGAGCAGTACTTC. Its translation is CASSASGTVSYEQYF.

The CDR3 nucleotides read TGCAGTGCTAGAGACCCAAAGACAGGGTCGGGGAATGGCTACACCTTC. It encodes CSARDPKTGSGNGYTF. This rearrangement joins TRBV20-1 to TRBJ1-2; 7 nucleotides match TRBD1. V lost 0 bases and J lost 6; bases outside the gene matches: 13. Germline CDR1 DFQATT, CDR2 SNEGSKA (reference sequence). CDR3 length: 16 residues.

This clonotype has a count of ten or more. V gene TRBV5-1 combines with J gene TRBJ1-1; D is uncertain. V lost 2 bases and J 1 base, leaving 9 bases between the germline ends. Germline V gene data show CDR1 as SGHRS and CDR2 as YFSETQ. The CDR3 contains 14 residues. The CDR3 coding sequence is TGCGCCAGCAGCTTAACAGCAGGGAACACTGAAGCTTTCTTT. This gives the protein CASSLTAGNTEAFF.

CDR3 sequence: CSAIHMTSGDTDTQYF. Written as DNA, the CDR3 is TGCAGTGCTATTCATATGACTAGCGGGGACACAGATACGCAGTATTTT. This chain joins TRBV20-1 and TRBJ2-3; 11 bases fit TRBD2. Germline CDR1 DFQATT, CDR2 SNEGSKA (reference sequence). The CDR3 has 16 amino acids. J lost 2 bases, V lost 4 bases, and 8 bases had no gene match.

V and J are TRBV29-1 and TRBJ1-1; D is possibly TRBD1 (5 bases). Germline V gene sequence: CDR1 SQVTM, CDR2 ANQGSEA. The CDR3 totals 13 residues. The V end lost 7 bases, the J end lost 1 base, and 13 bases lay between the germline ends. In DNA form, the CDR3 reads TGCAGCGCCACGGGGGGTACGAACACTGAAGCTTTCTTT. Residues: CSATGGTNTEAFF.

The chain has TRBV27 and TRBJ2-3, with 13 bases matching TRBD2. The CDR3 spans 17 residues. V was pared by 1 base and J by 2 bases, with 3 bases of the junction left unmatched. Germline V gene sequence: CDR1 MNHEY, CDR2 SMNVEV (reference sequence). CDR3 in DNA: TGTGCCAGCAGTTTATTCACTAGCGGGAGGGCCACAGATACGCAGTATTTT. It encodes CASSLFTSGRATDTQYF.

The rearrangement uses TRBV18 and TRBJ1-1; D gene unclear. Germline CDR1 reads KGHSH; CDR2 reads LQKENI. This CDR3 has 14 amino acids. The V end lost 3 bases, the J end lost 3 bases, and 11 bases lay between the germline ends. CDR3 protein: CASSPTDGDTEAFF. In nucleotides, the CDR3 is TGTGCCAGCTCACCCACTGACGGAGACACTGAAGCTTTCTTT.

The sample holds many counts of this clonotype. The chain uses TRBV30 and TRBJ2-3; 7 nucleotides agree with TRBD1. Germline V gene sequence: CDR1 GTSNPN, CDR2 SVGIG (reference sequence). The CDR3 is 15 residues long. J lost 3 bases, V lost 3 bases, and 9 bases had no gene match. The CDR3 sequence: CAWSGGTGVTDTQYF. CDR3 bases: TGTGCCTGGAGCGGTGGAACAGGGGTGACAGATACGCAGTATTTT.

This clonotype was observed a few times. The J gene is TRBJ2-3, the V gene TRBV27, with a weak D call TRBD1 (7 bases). CDR1 is MNHEY and CDR2 is SMNVEV in the germline V gene (reference sequence). The CDR3 is made up of 17 amino acids. V was clipped by 6 bases and J by 4 bases, with 23 bases between them. In DNA, the CDR3 is TGTGCCAGCAGGCCAGAGGGGGCGGGGTACGTATCAGATACGCAGTATTTT. This translates into CASRPEGAGYVSDTQYF.

In this sample, this clonotype turned up many times. The chain joins TRBV7-9 to TRBJ2-7, with D maybe TRBD1 (6 bases). V was pared by 5 bases and J by 7 bases, with 18 bases between. This CDR3 is 14 amino acids long. Germline values: CDR1 SEHNR, CDR2 FQNEAQ (reference sequence). CDR3 DNA: TGTGCCAGCAGCCCAATGACAGGCCAGGAAGAGCAGTACTTC. It specifies CASSPMTGQEEQYF.

This clonotype has ten or more counts. The rearrangement uses TRBV10-3 and TRBJ2-7; D is perhaps TRBD1 or TRBD2 (5 bases each). This CDR3 spans 16 amino acids. CDR1 is ENHRY, CDR2 SYGVKD, per germline. Trimming removed 4 bases at V and 3 bases at J, with 19 bases between. The CDR3, as DNA: TGTGCCATCAGTGCCTTGTCAAGAGGTGGGGGCTACGAGCAGTACTTC. This codes for CAISALSRGGGYEQYF.

This clonotype was observed at least ten times. This chain joins TRBV10-3 and TRBJ2-3; D is unresolved. V was cut by 2 bases and J by 6 bases, with 9 bases left in between. In germline, CDR1 is ENHRY, CDR2 SYGVKD. The CDR3 sequence is 13 residues long. CDR3 loop: CAISEVNRDTQYF. The CDR3 DNA reads as TGTGCCATCAGTGAGGTGAACCGGGATACGCAGTATTTT.

This clonotype came up many times. The genes are TRBV20-1 and TRBJ2-7, with a tentative D call TRBD2 (6 bases). Trimming took 3 bases from V and 4 from J, leaving 13 bases between them. Germline CDR1 and CDR2: DFQATT and SNEGSKA (reference sequence). The CDR3 loop spans 13 amino acids. The CDR3 reads CSASPLAGYEQYF. The CDR3 nucleotides are TGCAGTGCTAGCCCACTAGCAGGGTACGAGCAGTACTTC.

This clonotype was picked up a small number of times. V usage is TRBV5-4 and J usage is TRBJ2-3; D gene ambiguous. CDR3 size: 12 residues. The germline CDR1 and CDR2 sequences are SGHNT and YYREEE (reference sequence). The V end was cut by 0 bases, the J end by 5 bases, with 4 bases between. The CDR3 DNA is TGTGCCAGCAGCTTGGACCAAGATACGCAGTATTTT. Protein sequence: CASSLDQDTQYF.

This clonotype was seen a handful of times. J is TRBJ1-4 and V is TRBV6-5, with D perhaps TRBD1 (5 bases). V was cut by 6 bases and J by 0 bases, with 11 bases left in between. The germline V gene encodes CDR1 MNHEY and CDR2 SVGAGI. This CDR3 has 15 residues. CDR3 coding DNA: TGTGCCAGCAGCCGTGACAGTGCAACTAATGAAAAACTGTTTTTT. This gives the protein CASSRDSATNEKLFF.

This clonotype was seen at least ten times. The rearrangement links TRBV5-1 to TRBJ1-2; D perhaps matches TRBD1 (6 bases). Germline CDR1 SGHRS, CDR2 YFSETQ. The germline V and J ends were trimmed by 0 bases and 8 bases, with 14 bases remaining between them. The CDR3 is made up of 14 amino acids. This CDR3 reads CASSLAGQLRGYTF. CDR3 nucleotide sequence: TGCGCCAGCAGCTTGGCCGGACAGCTGAGAGGCTACACCTTC.

The V call is TRBV24-1, the J call TRBJ2-7; D possibly corresponds to TRBD1 (5 bases). Germline lookup yields CDR1 KGHDR and CDR2 SFDVKD. The CDR3 loop spans 16 amino acids. Trimming stripped 3 bases from V and 3 bases from J, with 17 bases between. DNA for the CDR3: TGTGCCACCAGTGATCCCTCGGGCAGGGATGGCTACGAGCAGTACTTC. Its protein is CATSDPSGRDGYEQYF.

J is TRBJ2-1 and V is TRBV24-1, with D perhaps matching TRBD1 (7 bases). V was trimmed by 4 bases and J by 7 bases, leaving 16 bases between them. The germline V gene encodes CDR1 KGHDR and CDR2 SFDVKD. The CDR3 is 15 amino acids. The CDR3 reads CATSEGGAGGNEQFF. DNA of the CDR3: TGTGCCACCAGTGAGGGTGGGGCAGGGGGGAATGAGCAGTTCTTC.

There are many counts of this clonotype. The chain couples TRBV18 to TRBJ1-1; possible D gene TRBD1, 6 bases. This CDR3 contains 15 residues. Germline V gene sequence: CDR1 KGHSH, CDR2 LQKENI. V was pared by 3 bases and J by 3 bases, with 14 bases between. CDR3 residues: CASSPFQQGDTEAFF. CDR3 DNA: TGTGCCAGCTCACCTTTCCAACAGGGTGACACTGAAGCTTTCTTT.

The sample holds many counts of this clonotype. The chain combines TRBV9 with TRBJ2-3; D possibly corresponds to TRBD2 (7 bases). Germline-derived CDR1 and CDR2 are SGDLS and YYNGEE. Trimming took off 1 base at V and 6 bases at J, with 15 bases between the two ends. The CDR3 is 15 residues long. The CDR3 sequence: CASSVSGGLRDTQYF. CDR3 bases: TGTGCCAGCAGCGTATCGGGGGGCCTCCGGGATACGCAGTATTTT. Using reference TRBV9 and TRBJ2-3 for the parts outside the CDR3, the full variable domain is DSGVTQTPKHLITATGQRVTLRCSPRSGDLSVYWYQQSLDQGLQFLIQYYNGEERAKGNILERFSAQQFPDLHSELNLSSLELGDSALYFCASSVSGGLRDTQYFGPGTRLTVL.

This clonotype was seen more than once but under ten times. V is TRBV11-2 and J is TRBJ2-1, with D perhaps TRBD1 (6 bases). CDR3 length: 16 amino acids. The ends were cut back, 3 bases at V and 2 bases at J, with 14 bases in the middle. Germline V CDR1 and CDR2: SGHAT, FQNNGV. CDR3 sequence reads: CASSFYMGATYNEQFF. The CDR3 DNA sequence: TGTGCCAGCAGCTTTTACATGGGGGCTACCTACAATGAGCAGTTCTTC.

In its sample, this clonotype was seen a few times. The chain carries TRBV12-3 or TRBV12-4 and TRBJ1-3; D remains unclear. The CDR3 length is 14 residues. V lost 4 bases to trimming and J lost 4 bases, with 11 bases between them. This CDR3 is CASSYANSGNTIYF. CDR3 bases: TGTGCCAGCAGTTATGCGAACAGCGGAAACACCATATATTTT.

This clonotype has only a few counts. The rearrangement uses TRBV7-8 and TRBJ2-5, with D tentatively TRBD2 (5 bases). V lost 2 bases and J lost 2, with 18 bases in between. Per germline, CDR1 SGHVS and CDR2 FQNEAQ. This CDR3 contains 17 residues. The CDR3 here is CASSLSGGSRTQETQYF. Written as DNA, the CDR3 is TGTGCCAGCAGCTTATCCGGAGGTTCAAGAACACAAGAGACCCAGTACTTC. Full variable domain (missing parts from reference TRBV7-8 and TRBJ2-5): GAGVSQSPRYKVAKRGQDVALRCDPISGHVSLFWYQQALGQGPEFLTYFQNEAQLDKSGLPSDRFFAERPEGSVSTLKIQRTQQEDSAVYLCASSLSGGSRTQETQYFGPGTRLLVL.